One and the same sample provided the 23 T cell receptor beta chains below, sequenced in a study of blood T cell repertoires in COVID-19. Measured with immunoSEQ multiplex PCR; TCRdb has only the in-frame clones, and not every one. Of 360,000 or so clones in the sample, around nine tenths were seen once. The sample comprised PBMCs or T cells enriched from blood (not recorded which). The receptors come from a woman aged 25 to 39 who had been exposed to COVID-19.

The chain employs TRBV5-1 and TRBJ1-3; the D is unclear. V was cut by 4 bases and J by 2 bases, with 10 bases left in between. Germline V lookup: CDR1 SGHRS, CDR2 YFSETQ. The CDR3 sequence is 14 residues long. The CDR3 sequence: CASSGGPTGNTIYF. In DNA form, the CDR3 reads TGCGCCAGCAGCGGCGGGCCTACTGGAAACACCATATATTTT.

The chain couples TRBV7-9 to TRBJ2-3, with D perhaps TRBD2 (6 bases). Trimming left V 4 bases short and J 1 base short, with 15 bases between. Germline CDR1 reads SEHNR; CDR2 reads FQNEAQ (reference sequence). The CDR3 sequence is 16 residues long. The CDR3: CASSSANSGGTDTQYF. CDR3 coding DNA: TGTGCCAGCAGCTCCGCTAATAGCGGTGGCACAGATACGCAGTATTTT.

The CDR3, as DNA: TGTGCCAGCAGACCCGGTGACCCGGGCTATGGCTACACCTTC. As protein: CASRPGDPGYGYTF. The rearrangement uses TRBV4-2 and TRBJ1-2; no clear D. The germline V gene has CDR1 LGHNA and CDR2 YNFKEQ. Trimming stripped 6 bases from V and 4 bases from J, with 15 bases between. This CDR3 spans 14 amino acids.

In its sample, this clone was seen once. The chain carries TRBV29-1 and TRBJ2-5; 9 bases match TRBD1. This CDR3 has 13 residues. Trimming at V came to 8 bases and at J to 7 bases, leaving 11 bases not matched to a gene. Germline V gene lookup returns CDR1 SQVTM and CDR2 ANQGSEA. CDR3 amino acids: CSSHAGQGGTQYF. The CDR3 DNA follows: TGCAGCTCCCATGCGGGACAGGGAGGGACCCAGTACTTC. Looking up the rest from reference TRBV29-1 and TRBJ2-5 gives the full variable domain: SAVISQKPSRDICQRGTSLTIQCQVDSQVTMMFWYRQQPGQSLTLIATANQGSEATYESGFVIDKFPISRPNLTFSTLTVSNMSPEDSSIYLCSSHAGQGGTQYFGPGTRLLVL.

The chain recombines TRBV19 with TRBJ2-3, with 8 bases that match TRBD1. This CDR3 has 17 residues. J lost 4 bases, V lost 5 bases, and 14 bases had no gene match. CDR1 is LNHDA and CDR2 is SQIVND in the germline V gene (reference sequence). In DNA form, the CDR3 reads TGTGCCAGTAGTTTCTCCTTGACAGGGGAAGGCGCAGATACGCAGTATTTT. Its translation: CASSFSLTGEGADTQYF.

This sequence joins TRBV24-1 and TRBJ2-7; 11 nucleotides match TRBD2. The CDR3 loop spans 16 amino acids. J lost 4 bases, V lost 4 bases, and 8 bases had no gene match. Per the germline V gene, CDR1 is KGHDR and CDR2 is SFDVKD. For the CDR3, the DNA is TGTGCCACCAGTGACCCCATAGCGGGAGGGGGATACGAGCAGTACTTC. Translation: CATSDPIAGGGYEQYF.

In DNA form, the CDR3 reads TGCGCCAGCAGTGAGTCGTGGGATGGGAGTGGCTATGGCTACACCTTC. Amino acids: CASSESWDGSGYGYTF. V is TRBV10-2 and J is TRBJ1-2; D is unresolved. CDR3 length: 16 amino acids. Germline loops: CDR1 WSHSY, CDR2 SAAADI. V was shortened by 0 bases and J by 4 bases, with 15 bases between the two germline ends.

This rearrangement joins TRBV29-1 to TRBJ1-1, with 7 positions matching TRBD1. The germline V gene has CDR1 SQVTM and CDR2 ANQGSEA. The CDR3 is 12 amino acids. V was clipped by 2 bases and J by 4 bases; unmatched bases: 1. In DNA form, the CDR3 reads TGCAGCGTTGAAAGGGGGCCCACTGAAGCTTTCTTT. The encoded protein is CSVERGPTEAFF.

The rearrangement uses TRBV27 and TRBJ2-1, with D unclear. The CDR3 loop spans 15 amino acids. Per germline, CDR1 MNHEY and CDR2 SMNVEV (reference sequence). V gave up 0 bases and J gave up 0 bases, with 6 bases separating them. The CDR3 here is CASSLSASSYNEQFF. DNA of the CDR3: TGTGCCAGCAGTTTATCCGCGAGCTCCTACAATGAGCAGTTCTTC.

This chain connects TRBV18 to TRBJ2-3; 13 nucleotides align to TRBD2. Germline lookup yields CDR1 KGHSH and CDR2 LQKENI. This CDR3 is 15 amino acids long. V was clipped by 6 bases and J by 4 bases; unmatched bases: 4. This CDR3 is CASSSLAGGADTQYF. DNA for the CDR3: TGTGCCAGCTCTTCACTAGCGGGAGGGGCAGATACGCAGTATTTT.

The V gene is TRBV5-6, the J gene TRBJ2-7; a weak D match, TRBD1 (6 bases). Trimming stripped 4 bases from V and 0 bases from J, with 20 bases between. This CDR3 has 17 amino acids. The germline CDR1 and CDR2 sequences are SGHDT and YYEEEE. The CDR3 DNA follows: TGTGCCAGCAGCCGCAGGGGATTGGGGGCCTTCTCCTACGAGCAGTACTTC. It is translated as CASSRRGLGAFSYEQYF.

The chain employs TRBV11-1 and TRBJ2-7; 9 bases are shared with TRBD2. This CDR3 is 15 amino acids long. Germline V gene sequence: CDR1 SGHAT, CDR2 FQDESV (reference sequence). V lost 1 base, J lost 3 bases, and 4 bases stayed unmatched. As DNA, the CDR3 is TGTGCCAGCAGCTTAGGCCTAGCGGGAATCTACGAGCAGTACTTC. Translating gives CASSLGLAGIYEQYF.

J is TRBJ2-7 and V is TRBV3-1 (or the pseudogene TRBV3-2); weak D call: TRBD2 (6 bases). Germline CDR1 and CDR2: LGHDT and YNNKEL (reference sequence). V lost 6 bases, J lost 4 bases, and 19 bases lay in between. The CDR3 covers 15 residues. The CDR3: CASSSFTWGEYEQYF. Written as DNA, the CDR3 is TGTGCCAGCAGTTCCTTTACCTGGGGGGAGTACGAGCAGTACTTC.

This chain uses TRBV19 with TRBJ2-2; TRBD2 matches 7 bases. J lost 6 bases, V lost 6 bases, and 4 bases had no gene match. This CDR3 comprises 13 residues. CDR1 is LNHDA and CDR2 is SQIVND in the germline V gene (reference sequence). CDR3 sequence reads: CASSPRGAGELFF. Written as DNA, the CDR3 is TGTGCCAGTAGCCCCCGGGGGGCCGGGGAGCTGTTTTTT.

This sequence joins TRBV6-1 and TRBJ1-5; perhaps TRBD1 as D (5 bases). V shed 1 base and J shed 5 bases, with 15 bases lying between them. The CDR3 is 16 amino acids. The germline V gene encodes CDR1 MNHNS and CDR2 SASEGT. As DNA, the CDR3 is TGTGCCAGCAGTGAAGTAGGCAGGGTAAGAGATCAGCCCCAGCATTTT. This sequence encodes CASSEVGRVRDQPQHF.

With respect to this clone: Other nucleotide sequences in the sample specify the same CDR3. The chain uses TRBV9 and TRBJ2-5; 15 nucleotides match TRBD2. This CDR3 has 16 residues. Germline CDR1 reads SGDLS; CDR2 reads YYNGEE. V was clipped by 2 bases and J by 5 bases; unmatched bases: 4. CDR3 in amino acids: CASSVGLAGGPETQYF. In nucleotides, the CDR3 is TGTGCCAGCAGCGTCGGACTAGCGGGAGGGCCGGAGACCCAGTACTTC.

The genes are TRBV10-3 and TRBJ1-6; 7 nucleotides agree with TRBD1. The germline gives CDR1 ENHRY, CDR2 SYGVKD. The CDR3 is 14 amino acids. Trimming at V came to 3 bases and at J to 9 bases, leaving 5 bases not matched to a gene. DNA for the CDR3: TGTGCCATCAGTGATGACAGGGATAGTTCACCCCTCCACTTT. This gives the protein CAISDDRDSSPLHF.

The chain joins TRBV30 to TRBJ1-1, with no clear D. CDR3 length: 12 residues. V lost 5 bases and J lost 5, with 12 bases in between. Germline lookup yields CDR1 GTSNPN and CDR2 SVGIG (reference sequence). CDR3 nucleotide sequence: TGTGCCTGGGCGGGTGTAGAGACTGAAGCTTTCTTT. Translation gives CAWAGVETEAFF.

The chain has TRBV7-3 and TRBJ2-5; possibly TRBD2 for D (5 bases). The V end was cut by 2 bases, the J end by 7 bases, with 17 bases between. The CDR3 is made up of 15 amino acids. From germline, CDR1 is SGHTA and CDR2 FQGTGA. CDR3: CASSLSPSTEGTQYF. DNA of the CDR3: TGTGCCAGCAGCTTATCGCCCTCCACCGAGGGGACCCAGTACTTC.

J is TRBJ2-7 and V is TRBV7-9; a possible D gene is TRBD2 (5 bases). Trimming stripped 2 bases from V and 3 bases from J, with 8 bases between. Germline loops: CDR1 SEHNR, CDR2 FQNEAQ (reference sequence). The CDR3 consists of 13 residues. The CDR3 DNA sequence: TGTGCCAGCAGCTTAAGCGGTCTCTACGAGCAGTACTTC. Residues: CASSLSGLYEQYF.

J is TRBJ2-3 and V is TRBV10-3; D ambiguous. Germline V gene lookup returns CDR1 ENHRY and CDR2 SYGVKD. This CDR3 contains 16 residues. V was cut by 2 bases and J by 2 bases, with 14 bases left in between. CDR3 region: CAISEAKRINTDTQYF. For the CDR3, the DNA is TGTGCCATCAGTGAGGCCAAGAGAATAAACACAGATACGCAGTATTTT.

The chain has TRBV2 and TRBJ2-3, with TRBD2 matching over 12 bases. Trimming at V came to 6 bases and at J to 4 bases, leaving 5 bases not matched to a gene. CDR3 size: 15 residues. CDR1 and CDR2 (germline): SNHLY, FYNNEI. The CDR3 DNA follows: TGTGCCAGCAGCCCTAGCGGGAGGGGGGCAGATACGCAGTATTTT. It yields the protein CASSPSGRGADTQYF. The entire variable domain, with the rest obtained from reference TRBV2 and TRBJ2-3, is as follows: EPEVTQTPSHQVTQMGQEVILRCVPISNHLYFYWYRQILGQKVEFLVSFYNNEISEKSEIFDDQFSVERPDGSNFTLKIRSTKLEDSAMYFCASSPSGRGADTQYFGPGTRLTVL.

The gene calls are TRBV6-5 and TRBJ2-7; D may be TRBD1 (6 bases). This CDR3 region has 16 residues. V shed 2 bases and J shed 0 bases, with 14 bases lying between them. CDR1 and CDR2 from the germline V gene are MNHEY and SVGAGI. The CDR3 DNA reads TGTGCCAGCAGTTACAGCTATGAACAGGGCTCCTACGAGCAGTACTTC. Its translation: CASSYSYEQGSYEQYF.